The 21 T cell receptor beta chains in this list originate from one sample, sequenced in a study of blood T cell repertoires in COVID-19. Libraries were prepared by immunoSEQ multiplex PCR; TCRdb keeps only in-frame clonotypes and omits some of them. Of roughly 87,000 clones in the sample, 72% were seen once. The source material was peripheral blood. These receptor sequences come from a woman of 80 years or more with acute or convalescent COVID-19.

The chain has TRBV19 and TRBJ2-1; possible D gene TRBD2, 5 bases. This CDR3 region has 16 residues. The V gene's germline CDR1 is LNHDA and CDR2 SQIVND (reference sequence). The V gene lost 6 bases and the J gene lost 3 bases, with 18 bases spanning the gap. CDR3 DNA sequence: TGTGCCAGTAGCCCCCGGGGAGTCCTCGTCTACAATGAGCAGTTCTTC. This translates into CASSPRGVLVYNEQFF.

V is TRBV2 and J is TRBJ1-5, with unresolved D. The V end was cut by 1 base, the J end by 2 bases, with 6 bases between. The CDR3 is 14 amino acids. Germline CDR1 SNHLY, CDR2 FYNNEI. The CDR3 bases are TGTGCCAGCAGTGAAGAGAGGGGCAATCAGCCCCAGCATTTT. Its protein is CASSEERGNQPQHF.

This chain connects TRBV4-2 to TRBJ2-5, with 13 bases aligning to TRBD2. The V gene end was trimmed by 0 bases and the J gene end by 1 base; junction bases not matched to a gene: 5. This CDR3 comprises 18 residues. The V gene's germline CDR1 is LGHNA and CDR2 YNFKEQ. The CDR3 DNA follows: TGTGCCAGCAGCCAAGAACTAGCGGGGGGGCCGGTCCAAGAGACCCAGTACTTC. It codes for CASSQELAGGPVQETQYF.

The CDR3 sequence is CASSLGTEYGTEAFF. The CDR3 coding sequence is TGTGCCAGCAGCTTAGGCACTGAATATGGCACTGAAGCTTTCTTT. This chain connects TRBV11-3 to TRBJ1-1, with no clear D. This CDR3 comprises 15 residues. The germline CDR1 and CDR2 sequences are SGHNT and YENEEA. V was pared by 1 base and J by 4 bases, with 13 bases between.

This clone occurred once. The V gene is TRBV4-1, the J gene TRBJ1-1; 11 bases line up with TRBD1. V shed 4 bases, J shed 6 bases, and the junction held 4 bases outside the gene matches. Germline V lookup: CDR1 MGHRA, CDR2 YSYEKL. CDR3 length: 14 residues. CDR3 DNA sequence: TGCGCCAGCAGCCCCCGGACAGGGGGCCCTGAAGCTTTCTTT. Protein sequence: CASSPRTGGPEAFF.

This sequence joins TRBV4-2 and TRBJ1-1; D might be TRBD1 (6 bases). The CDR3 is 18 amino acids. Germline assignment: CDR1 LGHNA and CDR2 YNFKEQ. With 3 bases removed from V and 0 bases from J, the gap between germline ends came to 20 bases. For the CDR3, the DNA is TGTGCCAGCAGCCAGGGGGCGCAGGGAGTATCGATGAACACTGAAGCTTTCTTT. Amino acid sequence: CASSQGAQGVSMNTEAFF.

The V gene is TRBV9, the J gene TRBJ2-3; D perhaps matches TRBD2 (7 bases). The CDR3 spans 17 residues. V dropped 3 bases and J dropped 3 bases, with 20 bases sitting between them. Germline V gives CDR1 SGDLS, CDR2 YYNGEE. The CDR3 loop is CASSASRGGVGTDTQYF. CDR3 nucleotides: TGTGCCAGCAGCGCTAGCCGAGGGGGGGTCGGGACAGATACGCAGTATTTT.

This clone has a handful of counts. The CDR3 loop reads CASSFRTGADDSPLHF. As DNA, the CDR3 is TGTGCCAGCAGCTTTCGAACAGGGGCGGATGATTCACCCCTCCACTTT. This chain links TRBV11-2 with TRBJ1-6; 7 nucleotides match TRBD1. Germline V CDR1 and CDR2: SGHAT, FQNNGV. This CDR3 spans 16 amino acids. Unmatched junction bases numbered 10, after V lost 3 bases and J lost 8 bases.

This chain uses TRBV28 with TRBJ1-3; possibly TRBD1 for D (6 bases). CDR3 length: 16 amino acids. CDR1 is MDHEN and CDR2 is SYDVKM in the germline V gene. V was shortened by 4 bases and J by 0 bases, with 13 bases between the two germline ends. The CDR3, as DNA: TGTGCCAGCAGTTCCCGAGGGGGATTCTCTGGAAACACCATATATTTT. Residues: CASSSRGGFSGNTIYF.

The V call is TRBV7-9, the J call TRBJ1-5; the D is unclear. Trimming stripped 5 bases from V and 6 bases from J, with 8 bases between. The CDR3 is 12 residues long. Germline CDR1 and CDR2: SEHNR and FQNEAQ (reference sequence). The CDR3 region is CASSPVAQPQHF. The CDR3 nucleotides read TGTGCCAGCAGCCCGGTAGCTCAGCCCCAGCATTTT.

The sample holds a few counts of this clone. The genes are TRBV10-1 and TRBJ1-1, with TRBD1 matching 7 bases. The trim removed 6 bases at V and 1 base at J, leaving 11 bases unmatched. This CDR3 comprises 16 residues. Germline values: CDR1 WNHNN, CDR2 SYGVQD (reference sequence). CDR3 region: CASREGTDGKNTEAFF. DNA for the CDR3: TGCGCCAGCAGGGAGGGGACAGACGGGAAGAACACTGAAGCTTTCTTT.

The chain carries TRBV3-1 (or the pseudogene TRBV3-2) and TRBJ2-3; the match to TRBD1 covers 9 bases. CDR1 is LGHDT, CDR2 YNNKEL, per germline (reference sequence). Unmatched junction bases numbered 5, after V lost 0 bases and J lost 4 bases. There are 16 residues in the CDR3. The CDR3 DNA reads TGTGCCAGCAGCCAAGAAGGGACAGGGTGGGCAGATACGCAGTATTTT. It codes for CASSQEGTGWADTQYF.

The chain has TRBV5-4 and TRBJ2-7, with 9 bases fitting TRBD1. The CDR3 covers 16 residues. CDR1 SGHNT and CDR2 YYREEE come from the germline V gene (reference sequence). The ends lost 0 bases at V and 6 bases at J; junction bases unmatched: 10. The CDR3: CASSLASTGGLGEQYF. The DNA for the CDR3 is TGTGCCAGCAGCTTGGCCTCGACAGGGGGGTTGGGCGAGCAGTACTTC.

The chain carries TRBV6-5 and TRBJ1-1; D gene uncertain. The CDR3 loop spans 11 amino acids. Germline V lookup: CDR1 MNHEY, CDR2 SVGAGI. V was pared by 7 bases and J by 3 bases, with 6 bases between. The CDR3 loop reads CASTRHTEAFF. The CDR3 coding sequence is TGTGCCAGCACCAGGCACACTGAAGCTTTCTTT.

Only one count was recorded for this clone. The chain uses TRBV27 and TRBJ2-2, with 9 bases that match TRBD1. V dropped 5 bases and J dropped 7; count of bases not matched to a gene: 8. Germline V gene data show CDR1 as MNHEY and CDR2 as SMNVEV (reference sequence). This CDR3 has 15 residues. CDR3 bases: TGTGCCAGCAGTCAACAGGGGGCGTCGGTCGGGGAGCTGTTTTTT. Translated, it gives CASSQQGASVGELFF.

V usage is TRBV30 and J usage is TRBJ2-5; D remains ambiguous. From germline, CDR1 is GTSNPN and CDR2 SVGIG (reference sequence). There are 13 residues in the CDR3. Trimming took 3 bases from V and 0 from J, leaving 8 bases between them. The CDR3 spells CAWRIAYQETQYF. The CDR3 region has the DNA TGTGCCTGGAGAATTGCGTACCAAGAGACCCAGTACTTC.

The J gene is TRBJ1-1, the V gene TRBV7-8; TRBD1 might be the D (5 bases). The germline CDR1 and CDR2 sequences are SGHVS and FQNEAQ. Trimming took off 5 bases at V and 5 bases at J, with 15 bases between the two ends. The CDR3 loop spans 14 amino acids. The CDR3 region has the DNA TGTGCCAGCAGCCTGTCGCGCGGGGGGACTGAAGCTTTCTTT. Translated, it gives CASSLSRGGTEAFF.

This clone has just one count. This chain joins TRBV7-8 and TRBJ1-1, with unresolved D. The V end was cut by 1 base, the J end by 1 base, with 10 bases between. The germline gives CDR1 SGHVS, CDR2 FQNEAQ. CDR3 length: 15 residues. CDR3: CASSLVHTQNTEAFF. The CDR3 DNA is TGTGCCAGCAGCTTAGTCCACACCCAGAACACTGAAGCTTTCTTT.

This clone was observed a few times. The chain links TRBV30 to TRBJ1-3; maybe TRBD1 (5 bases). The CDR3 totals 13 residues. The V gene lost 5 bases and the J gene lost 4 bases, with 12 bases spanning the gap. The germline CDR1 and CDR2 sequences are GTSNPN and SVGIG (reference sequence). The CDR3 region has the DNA TGTGCCTGGGCCTGGGGCGCCGGAAACACCATATATTTT. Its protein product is CAWAWGAGNTIYF.

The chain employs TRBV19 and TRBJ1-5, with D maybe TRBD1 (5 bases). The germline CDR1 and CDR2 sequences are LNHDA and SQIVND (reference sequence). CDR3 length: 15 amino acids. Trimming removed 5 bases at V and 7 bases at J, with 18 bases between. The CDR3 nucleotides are TGTGCCAGTAGTCCCTCGGGTAACAGGAGACAGCCCCAGCATTTT. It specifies CASSPSGNRRQPQHF.

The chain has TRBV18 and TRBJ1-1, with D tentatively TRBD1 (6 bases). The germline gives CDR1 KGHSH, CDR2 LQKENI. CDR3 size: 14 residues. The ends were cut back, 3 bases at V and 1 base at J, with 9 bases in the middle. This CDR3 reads CASSPIQGNTEAFF. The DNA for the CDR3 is TGTGCCAGCTCACCGATACAGGGGAACACTGAAGCTTTCTTT.